Listed below are T cell receptor beta chains from one sample, sequenced in a study of shared clonotypes between healthy human individuals. Clones were sequenced by immunoSEQ multiplex PCR, and TCRdb holds only the in-frame ones, with some missing. The sample includes some 2.4 million clones, roughly 93% of them seen just once. Sequenced sample: naive CD4+ T cells from PBMCs. All receptors come from a man aged 18 to 30 in good health. Some clones in this sample may be carry-over from other donors' samples. CDR3s include the opening cysteine and the closing phenylalanine or tryptophan. D genes are given only for firm matches. Some rows mark clone size as missing; the rest say once, few, many or name a class of expanded clone.

>-|-|TRBJ2-5|TRBV7-9
CASSPPAGETQYF
TGTGCCAGCAGCCCGCCGGCCGGGGAGACCCAGTACTTC
>-|-|TRBJ2-5|TRBV9
CASSVKGVQETQYF
TGTGCCAGCAGCGTGAAAGGGGTCCAAGAGACCCAGTACTTC
>-|TRBD2|TRBJ2-7|TRBV11-1
CASSPGGSGSRYEQYF
TGTGCCAGCAGCCCTGGTGGTAGCGGGAGTCGGTACGAGCAGTACTTC
>-|TRBD2|TRBJ2-2|TRBV5-1
CASSLGLAGDYTGELFF
TGCGCCAGCAGCTTGGGACTAGCGGGGGATTACACCGGGGAGCTGTTTTTT
>-|-|TRBJ2-5|TRBV14
CASSQGTLDGTQYF
TGTGCCAGCAGCCAAGGAACACTCGACGGGACCCAGTACTTC
>-|-|TRBJ2-5|TRBV6-5
CASRLEVGTQYF
TGTGCCAGCAGACTCGAAGTTGGGACCCAGTACTTC
>few|TRBD1|TRBJ1-4|TRBV29-1
CSPSDRGTNEKLFF
TGCAGCCCCTCGGACAGGGGCACTAATGAAAAACTGTTTTTT
>-|-|TRBJ2-3|TRBV11-3
CASSSVQGSIDTQYF
TGTGCCAGCAGCTCCGTACAAGGGAGTATAGATACGCAGTATTTT
>once|TRBD2|TRBJ2-1|TRBV30
CACLAGFNEQFF
TGTGCCTGTCTAGCGGGGTTCAATGAGCAGTTCTTC
>-|TRBD2|TRBJ2-3|TRBV6-4
CASSSGTSTDTQYF
TGTGCCAGTAGTAGCGGGACTAGCACAGATACGCAGTATTTT
>-|-|TRBJ1-2|TRBV28
CASSLFRSYGYTF
TGTGCCAGCAGTTTATTTAGGAGCTATGGCTACACCTTC
>-|-|TRBJ2-7|TRBV9
CASSARDVSYEQYF
TGTGCCAGCAGCGCCCGGGACGTCTCCTACGAGCAGTACTTC
>-|TRBD2|TRBJ2-1|TRBV5-1
CASSPRTSAYNEQFF
TGCGCCAGCAGCCCGAGGACTAGCGCGTACAATGAGCAGTTCTTC
>once|-|TRBJ2-5|TRBV28
CASSSPGAATQETQYF
TGTGCCAGCAGTTCGCCCGGAGCAGCCACCCAAGAGACCCAGTACTTC
>once|-|TRBJ1-6|TRBV6-6
CATQLWNSYLHF
TGTGCCACCCAGTTATGGAATTCGTACCTCCACTTT
>few|-|TRBJ2-2|TRBV5-8
CASSLGAGQNTGELFF
TGTGCCAGCAGCTTGGGAGCGGGACAAAACACCGGGGAGCTGTTTTTT